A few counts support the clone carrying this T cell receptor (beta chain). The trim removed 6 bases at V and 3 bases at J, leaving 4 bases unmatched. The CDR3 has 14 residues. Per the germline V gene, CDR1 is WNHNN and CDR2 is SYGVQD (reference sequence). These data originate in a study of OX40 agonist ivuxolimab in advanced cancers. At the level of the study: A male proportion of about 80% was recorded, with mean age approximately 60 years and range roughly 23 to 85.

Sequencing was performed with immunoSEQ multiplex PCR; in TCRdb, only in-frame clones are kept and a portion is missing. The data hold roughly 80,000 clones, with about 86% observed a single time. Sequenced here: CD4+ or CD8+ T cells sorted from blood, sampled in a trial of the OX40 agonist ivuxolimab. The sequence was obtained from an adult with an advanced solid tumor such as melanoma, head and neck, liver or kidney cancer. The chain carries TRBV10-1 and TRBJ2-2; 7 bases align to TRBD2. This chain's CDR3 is CASSPGLHTGELFF. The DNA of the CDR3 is TGCGCCAGCAGCCCGGGACTACACACCGGGGAGCTGTTTTTT.